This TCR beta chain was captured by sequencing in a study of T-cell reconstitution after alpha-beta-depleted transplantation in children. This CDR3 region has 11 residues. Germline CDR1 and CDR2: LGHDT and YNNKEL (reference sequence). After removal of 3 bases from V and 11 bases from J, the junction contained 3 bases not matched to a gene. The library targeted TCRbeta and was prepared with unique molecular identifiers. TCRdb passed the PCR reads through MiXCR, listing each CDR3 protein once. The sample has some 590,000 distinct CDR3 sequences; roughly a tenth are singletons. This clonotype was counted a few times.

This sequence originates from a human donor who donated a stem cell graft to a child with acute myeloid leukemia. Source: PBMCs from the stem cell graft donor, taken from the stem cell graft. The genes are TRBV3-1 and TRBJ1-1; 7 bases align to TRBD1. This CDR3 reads CASSQEGQAFF. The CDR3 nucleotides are TGTGCCAGCAGCCAGGAGGGACAGGCTTTCTTT. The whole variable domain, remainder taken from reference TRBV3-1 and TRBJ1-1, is DTAVSQTPKYLVTQMGNDKSIKCEQNLGHDTMYWYKQDSKKFLKIMFSYNNKELIINETVPNRFSPKSPDKAHLNLHINSLELGDSAVYFCASSQEGQAFFGQGTRLTVV.